This T cell receptor beta chain originates from a study of cytomegalovirus exposure and HLA in healthy donors. For this clone: Its antigen is unidentified.

CDR3 length: 13 residues. Trimming at V came to 7 bases and at J to 6 bases, leaving 5 bases not matched to a gene. Looked up from germline, CDR1 is MNHNS and CDR2 is SASEGT. Repertoires were generated with immunoSEQ multiplex PCR, while TCRdb's copy carries only in-frame clones and drops some. There are 210,000 or so clones in the sample; just over 85% occur only once, and 2.9% lies in the top ten. Study-wide points: The tendency of first-cohort TCR clusters to co-occur in the 90 to 150 validation repertoires emerged from a later analysis.

This chain joins TRBV6-1 and TRBJ1-2; 10 positions agree with TRBD1. The sequenced sample consisted of PBMCs. This TCR was recovered from a young woman in good health and CMV-seronegative. The CDR3: CASIIGQGDGYTF. Here the CDR3 DNA reads TGTGCCAGCATTATCGGACAGGGGGATGGCTACACCTTC.